This T cell receptor (beta chain) was identified in a study of T cells in Graves' hyperthyroidism and ophthalmopathy. This CDR3 has 14 residues. Trimming took off 5 bases at V and 3 bases at J, with 13 bases between the two ends. CDR1 MDHEN and CDR2 SYDVKM come from the germline V gene. Study-wide findings and caveats: Progression to ophthalmopathy was predicted a median of approximately 6.4 months early.

What was amplified from RNA transcripts were TCR beta CDR3 regions. The study used the HTBI primer set for a first-round RT-PCR of the TCR CDR3. TCRdb itself ran the multiplex PCR reads through MiXCR, one entry per CDR3 protein. The sample shows over 450,000 distinct CDR3 sequences, roughly a sixth of them seen only once. On this clonotype: Its target is unknown.

Enrolled ophthalmopathy patients presented with a Clinical Activity Score of at least 3, a NOSPECS grade of at least 4, and disease duration under 3 months. The study left out patients who had uncontrolled infection, other autoimmune disease, pregnancy or lactation. This sample holds PBMCs from roughly 10 ml fresh peripheral blood. The chain combines TRBV28 with TRBJ2-5; perhaps TRBD1 as D (6 bases). The sample taken for sequencing was blood. The sequence was obtained from a woman aged 18-29 years with Graves' ophthalmopathy. The CDR3 loop reads CASSTGMGEETQYF. The CDR3 DNA is TGTGCCAGCAGTACAGGGATGGGCGAAGAGACCCAGTACTTC.